One sample yielded the 20 T cell receptor beta chains listed below, sequenced in a study of T cells after yellow fever vaccination. One entry per CDR3 protein, called by TCRdb with MiXCR from the 5' RACE reads. The sample includes hundreds of thousands of distinct CDR3 sequences, roughly 8.6% of them seen just once. The sample in question was PBMCs, obtained 35 to 50 days after the first yellow fever vaccination. The receptors stem from a man aged 18 to 30 who received the YFV17D yellow fever vaccine.

The rearrangement joins TRBV6-5 to TRBJ1-1, with 9 bases matching TRBD1. J gave up 1 base and V 1 base, and 4 bases lay outside the gene matches. CDR1 is MNHEY, CDR2 SVGAGI, per germline. This CDR3 has 16 residues. CDR3 residues: CASSYYSGQGNTEAFF. CDR3 DNA sequence: TGTGCCAGCAGTTACTATTCGGGACAGGGGAACACTGAAGCTTTCTTT.

The V gene is TRBV24-1, the J gene TRBJ2-2; D may be TRBD1 (6 bases). Per the germline V gene, CDR1 is KGHDR and CDR2 is SFDVKD. Trimming cost V 4 bases and J 1 base, with 18 bases left between them. The CDR3 has 18 amino acids. This CDR3 is CATSDQEDRQMNTGELFF. The CDR3, as DNA: TGTGCCACCAGTGACCAAGAGGACAGACAGATGAACACCGGGGAGCTGTTTTTT.

V usage is TRBV10-3 and J usage is TRBJ2-5, with D tentatively TRBD2 (6 bases). V gave up 0 bases and J gave up 5 bases, with 16 bases separating them. Germline V lookup: CDR1 ENHRY, CDR2 SYGVKD. The CDR3 sequence is 16 residues long. CDR3 sequence: CAISESVGGLLETQYF. The CDR3 region has the DNA TGTGCCATCAGTGAGTCGGTTGGGGGACTTTTGGAGACCCAGTACTTC.

The genes are TRBV5-1 and TRBJ1-1; possibly TRBD1 for D (6 bases). CDR1 and CDR2 (germline): SGHRS, YFSETQ. V gave up 0 bases and J gave up 11 bases, with 17 bases separating them. The CDR3 is made up of 14 amino acids. CDR3: CASSLATGSGEAFF. The CDR3 nucleotides are TGCGCCAGCAGCTTGGCCACAGGGTCGGGGGAGGCTTTCTTT.

The sample holds a few counts of this clonotype. This chain links TRBV20-1 with TRBJ2-3; D unclear. V dropped 5 bases and J dropped 4 bases, with 13 bases sitting between them. CDR1 DFQATT and CDR2 SNEGSKA come from the germline V gene (reference sequence). This CDR3 region has 13 residues. This CDR3 reads CSAPFRGADTQYF. CDR3 bases: TGCAGTGCTCCCTTCCGCGGCGCAGATACGCAGTATTTT.

In this sample, this clonotype turned up many times. V usage is TRBV29-1 and J usage is TRBJ2-7; D possibly corresponds to TRBD2 (6 bases). The CDR3 is made up of 11 amino acids. The germline gives CDR1 SQVTM, CDR2 ANQGSEA. The CDR3, as DNA: TGCAGAGCTCTGGGGGGTCCCGAGCAGTACTTC. Translation gives CRALGGPEQYF.

The chain uses TRBV5-1 and TRBJ1-5, with D maybe TRBD1 (5 bases). Trimming took 4 bases from V and 1 from J, leaving 9 bases between them. The germline gives CDR1 SGHRS, CDR2 YFSETQ. The length of the CDR3 is 14 residues. CDR3 amino acids: CASSEWGSNQPQHF. The DNA of the CDR3 is TGCGCCAGCAGCGAATGGGGGAGCAATCAGCCCCAGCATTTT.

This clonotype was counted many times. The rearrangement links TRBV11-3 to TRBJ1-1; D gene ambiguous. The CDR3 has 13 residues. Trimming took 3 bases from V and 0 from J, leaving 5 bases between them. Germline CDR1 is SGHNT and CDR2 is YENEEA. The DNA for the CDR3 is TGTGCCAGCAGCTTTGAAGTGAACACTGAAGCTTTCTTT. Protein sequence: CASSFEVNTEAFF.

The chain recombines TRBV29-1 with TRBJ2-7, with D perhaps matching TRBD2 (7 bases). V gave up 2 bases and J gave up 7 bases, with 24 bases separating them. This CDR3 is 16 amino acids long. Germline V gene sequence: CDR1 SQVTM, CDR2 ANQGSEA. CDR3 residues: CSVETGGNGGLGEQYF. CDR3 nucleotide sequence: TGCAGCGTTGAAACTGGGGGAAACGGGGGGCTTGGAGAGCAGTACTTC.

This clonotype was seen at least ten times. The rearrangement links TRBV7-9 to TRBJ2-5; the D call may be TRBD1 or TRBD2 (5 bases each). The germline V gene has CDR1 SEHNR and CDR2 FQNEAQ (reference sequence). V lost 6 bases and J 2 bases, leaving 16 bases between the germline ends. The CDR3 runs to 15 residues. The CDR3 spells CASRKGTGTQETQYF. The DNA of the CDR3 is TGTGCCAGCAGGAAAGGGACCGGGACGCAAGAGACCCAGTACTTC.

This clonotype was detected only a few times. The chain recombines TRBV19 with TRBJ1-2; D ambiguous. CDR3 size: 14 residues. The germline CDR1 and CDR2 sequences are LNHDA and SQIVND (reference sequence). V was pared by 5 bases and J by 8 bases, with 18 bases between. This CDR3 is CASSHPPAGEGYTF. The CDR3 coding sequence is TGTGCCAGTAGTCACCCGCCAGCGGGCGAAGGCTACACCTTC.

There are a few counts of this clonotype. The J gene is TRBJ1-6, the V gene TRBV4-3; D is possibly TRBD1 (6 bases). The V end lost 4 bases, the J end lost 8 bases, and 18 bases lay between the germline ends. The CDR3 sequence is 16 residues long. Germline CDR1 is LGHNA and CDR2 is YSLEER. CDR3 coding DNA: TGCGCCAGCAGCCGAGCCCAGAGGGCAGGGGATTCACCCCTCCACTTT. This gives the protein CASSRAQRAGDSPLHF.

The chain recombines TRBV5-5 with TRBJ2-2; tentative D call: TRBD1 (6 bases). This CDR3 has 16 amino acids. Deletions cut 6 bases from V and 7 bases from J, with 22 bases between. Per the germline V gene, CDR1 is SGHKS and CDR2 is YYEKEE (reference sequence). In DNA, the CDR3 is TGTGCCAGCATCACCCGGGCGGACAGAAATGACGGGGAGCTGTTTTTT. Translation gives CASITRADRNDGELFF.

This clonotype was counted between two and nine times. The CDR3 sequence: CASSVPRLSYEQYF. The CDR3, as DNA: TGTGCCAGCAGCGTACCGCGGCTTTCGTACGAGCAGTACTTC. The chain recombines TRBV6-2 or TRBV6-3 with TRBJ2-7; no firm D call. Trimming took 6 bases from V and 4 from J, leaving 16 bases between them. CDR3 length: 14 residues. CDR1 and CDR2 (germline): MNHEY, SVGEGT.

The V and J genes are TRBV5-4 and TRBJ1-1; D is perhaps TRBD1 (5 bases). From germline, CDR1 is SGHNT and CDR2 YYREEE (reference sequence). The CDR3 spans 15 residues. V lost 3 bases and J 5 bases, leaving 17 bases between the germline ends. The CDR3 DNA is TGTGCCAGCAGCTCCGGGACCTCCCCGGGGACTGAAGCTTTCTTT. Protein: CASSSGTSPGTEAFF.

The V and J genes are TRBV5-1 and TRBJ1-1, with no clear D. The germline CDR1 and CDR2 sequences are SGHRS and YFSETQ. This CDR3 contains 14 residues. V lost 6 bases to trimming and J lost 2 bases, with 14 bases between them. The DNA of the CDR3 is TGCGCCAGCACCCCGGGGAGCTTAAACACTGAAGCTTTCTTT. The encoded protein is CASTPGSLNTEAFF.

Of note for this clonotype: Without the conserved terminal phenylalanine or tryptophan, this CDR3 likely stems from a read error. Because the CDR3's place on the DNA is in doubt, the DNA is left out and the CDR3 is given as listed by TCRdb. The chain carries TRBV7-2 and TRBJ2-3; the table's D call TRBD2 went unverified against the DNA. CDR1 is SGHTA and CDR2 is FQGNSA in the germline V gene. The CDR3 is 13 residues long, counting both termini. CDR3 loop: CASSLFVRTHFFL.

The chain couples TRBV7-9 to TRBJ2-7; D is undetermined. Deletions cut 5 bases from V and 3 bases from J, with 11 bases between. Germline V lookup: CDR1 SEHNR, CDR2 FQNEAQ (reference sequence). This CDR3 has 13 residues. The CDR3 DNA is TGTGCCAGCAGCCCCCTTGCCTTCTACGAGCAGTACTTC. This gives the protein CASSPLAFYEQYF.

The rearrangement uses TRBV5-1 and TRBJ2-7; D is uncertain. Trimming cost V 4 bases and J 2 bases, with 13 bases left between them. Germline CDR1 reads SGHRS; CDR2 reads YFSETQ. CDR3 length: 14 residues. In DNA form, the CDR3 reads TGCGCCAGCAGCGCACGTGGACCGGCCTACGAGCAGTACTTC. This sequence encodes CASSARGPAYEQYF. Filled out from reference TRBV5-1 and TRBJ2-7, the complete variable domain reads KAGVTQTPRYLIKTRGQQVTLSCSPISGHRSVSWYQQTPGQGLQFLFEYFSETQRNKGNFPGRFSGRQFSNSRSEMNVSTLELGDSALYLCASSARGPAYEQYFGPGTRLTVT.

This clonotype appeared many times. This chain uses TRBV4-2 with TRBJ2-2, with D perhaps matching TRBD1 (6 bases). This CDR3 contains 15 residues. Germline lookup yields CDR1 LGHNA and CDR2 YNFKEQ. V lost 1 base, J lost 1 base, and 7 bases lay in between. As DNA, the CDR3 is TGTGCCAGCAGCCAAGGAGGGGGGAACACCGGGGAGCTGTTTTTT. Amino acid sequence: CASSQGGGNTGELFF.